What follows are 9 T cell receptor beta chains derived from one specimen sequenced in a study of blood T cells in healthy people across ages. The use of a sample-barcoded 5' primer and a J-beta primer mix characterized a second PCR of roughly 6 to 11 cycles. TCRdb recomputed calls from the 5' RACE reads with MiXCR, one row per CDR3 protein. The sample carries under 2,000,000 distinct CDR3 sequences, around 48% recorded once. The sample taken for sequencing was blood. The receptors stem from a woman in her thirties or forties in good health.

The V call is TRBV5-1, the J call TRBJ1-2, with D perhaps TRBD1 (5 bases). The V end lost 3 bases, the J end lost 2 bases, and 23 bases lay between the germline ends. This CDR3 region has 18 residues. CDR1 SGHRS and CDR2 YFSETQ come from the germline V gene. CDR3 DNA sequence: TGCGCCAGCAGCTACCAAGGACATGCCGAGACCCTAAACTATGGCTACACCTTC. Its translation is CASSYQGHAETLNYGYTF.

The DNA for the CDR3 is TGTGCCAGCAGCCTTACCCGGAGCCTAAGGGAGACCCAGTACTTC. It codes for CASSLTRSLRETQYF. V usage is TRBV6-1 and J usage is TRBJ2-4, with D hard to call. The end of the DNA fits TRBJ2-5 better, so the J call may be wrong. This CDR3 spans 15 amino acids. Germline V gene data show CDR1 as MNHNS and CDR2 as SASEGT.

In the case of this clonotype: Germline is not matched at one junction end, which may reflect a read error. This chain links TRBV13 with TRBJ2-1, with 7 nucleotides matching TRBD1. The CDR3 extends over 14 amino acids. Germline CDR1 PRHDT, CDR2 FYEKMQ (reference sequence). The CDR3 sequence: CVSSPTGIGNEQFF. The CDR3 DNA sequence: TGTGTCAGCAGCCCGACAGGGATAGGCAATGAGCAGTTCTTC.

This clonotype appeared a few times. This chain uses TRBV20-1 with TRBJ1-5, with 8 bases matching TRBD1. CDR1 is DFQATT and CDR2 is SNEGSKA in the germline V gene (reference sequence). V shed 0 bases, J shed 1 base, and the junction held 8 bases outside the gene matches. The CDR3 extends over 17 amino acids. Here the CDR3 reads CSARDGDRFQSNQPQHF. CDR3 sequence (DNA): TGCAGTGCTAGAGACGGGGACAGGTTTCAGAGCAATCAGCCCCAGCATTTT.

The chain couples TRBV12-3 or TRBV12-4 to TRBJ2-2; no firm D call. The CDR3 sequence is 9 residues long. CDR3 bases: TGTGCGCGCGGCGGGGAGCTGTTTTTT. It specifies CARGGELFF.

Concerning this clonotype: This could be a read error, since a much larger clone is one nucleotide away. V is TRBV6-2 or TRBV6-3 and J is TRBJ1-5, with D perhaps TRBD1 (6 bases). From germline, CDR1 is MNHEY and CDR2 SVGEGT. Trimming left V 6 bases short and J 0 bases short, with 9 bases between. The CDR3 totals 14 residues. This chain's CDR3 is CASSEDSSNQPQHF. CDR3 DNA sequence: TGTGCCAGCAGCGAGGACAGTAGCAATCAGCCCCAGCATTTT.

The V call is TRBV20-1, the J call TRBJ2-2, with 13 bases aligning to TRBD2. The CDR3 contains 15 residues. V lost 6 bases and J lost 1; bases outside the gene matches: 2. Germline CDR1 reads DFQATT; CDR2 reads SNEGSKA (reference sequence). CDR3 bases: TGCAGTGCGAGGACTAGCGGGAGGAACACCGGGGAGCTGTTTTTT. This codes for CSARTSGRNTGELFF.

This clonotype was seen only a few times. CDR3 in DNA: TGTGCCAGCTCACCGGCCTGGGCAGCCCTAGATACGCAGTATTTT. This sequence encodes CASSPAWAALDTQYF. The rearrangement joins TRBV18 to TRBJ2-3; D gene ambiguous. The V end was cut by 3 bases, the J end by 5 bases, with 15 bases between. Germline V lookup: CDR1 KGHSH, CDR2 LQKENI. The length of the CDR3 is 15 residues.

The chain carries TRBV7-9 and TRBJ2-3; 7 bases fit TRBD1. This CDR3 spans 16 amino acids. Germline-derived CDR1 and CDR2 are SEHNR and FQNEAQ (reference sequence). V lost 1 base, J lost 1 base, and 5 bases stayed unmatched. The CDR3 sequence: CASSLVRGTGTDTQYF. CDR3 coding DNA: TGTGCCAGCAGCTTAGTAAGGGGGACAGGCACAGATACGCAGTATTTT.